The source of this TCR beta chain is a study of long-term antiretroviral therapy in people with HIV. Study-level results: Repertoires in HIV (unlike those of controls) had narrower CDR3 length ranges. Despite increasing after ART, diversity remained lower than that of transplant donor controls.

CDR1 is SNHLY, CDR2 FYNNEI, per germline. With 7 bases clipped from V and 2 bases from J, the junction kept 5 bases outside the gene matches. The CDR3 covers 14 residues. The assay, immunoSEQ v3.0, was run at survey level. The repertoire was sequenced with immunoSEQ multiplex PCR; TCRdb's copy has only in-frame clones and lacks some. The profile shows more than 20,000 clones, approximately 81% of them singletons. About this clone: What it binds is unknown.

Clinicians in the United States treated all participants with HIV. Samples held roughly 0.9-10 million cryopreserved PBMC before DNA extraction. This material consisted of unsorted PBMCs, taken at the start of antiretroviral therapy, before treatment. The chain is built from TRBV2 and TRBJ2-7, with TRBD2 matching over 10 bases. The source of this sequence is a woman aged 18-30 years with HIV. CDR3 nucleotides: TGTGCCAGCAAAAGGACTAGCGGTACCTACGAGCAGTACTTC. Translation: CASKRTSGTYEQYF.